Presented here are 2 T cell receptor beta chains from one specimen sequenced in a study of blood T cell repertoires in COVID-19. The method was immunoSEQ multiplex PCR; TCRdb's version includes in-frame clones alone and lacks a portion of them. The data show over 250,000 clones, with approximately 86% seen just once and under 3% held by the top ten. Sequencing used PBMCs or T cells enriched from blood (not recorded which). These receptor sequences come from a young woman who had recovered from COVID-19.

The V call is TRBV5-1, the J call TRBJ2-3, with a possible D match to TRBD2 (6 bases). Germline CDR1 is SGHRS and CDR2 is YFSETQ. This CDR3 region has 15 residues. V lost 6 bases and J lost 0, with 14 bases in between. This CDR3 reads CASTPGRESTDTQYF. The CDR3 nucleotides are TGCGCCAGCACCCCGGGACGGGAGAGCACAGATACGCAGTATTTT.

Comment on this clone: At the DNA level, this CDR3 is encoded by other sequences in the same sample as well. The V gene is TRBV28, the J gene TRBJ1-1, with D hard to call. Trimming shortened V by 3 bases and J by 1 base, and 9 bases separated the two germline ends. The V gene's germline CDR1 is MDHEN and CDR2 SYDVKM. The CDR3 contains 14 residues. CDR3 in amino acids: CASSFLGANTEAFF. The CDR3 nucleotides are TGTGCCAGCAGTTTTTTGGGCGCGAACACTGAAGCTTTCTTT.